This T cell receptor (beta chain) emerged from a study of PD-1 blockade in classical Hodgkin lymphoma. Every patient had relapsed following autologous stem cell transplantation, and cohorts differed in brentuximab vedotin exposure. Using immunoSEQ multiplex PCR, the repertoire was profiled, and TCRdb retains in-frame clones only, with some absent. The table records about 11,000 clones, approximately 80% of them present only once. In regard to this clone: The antigen is not known.

Germline V lookup: CDR1 SNHLY, CDR2 FYNNEI. The CDR3 sequence is 13 residues long. The V end lost 8 bases, the J end lost 1 base, and 11 bases lay between the germline ends. Broader study findings: At C4D1, TCR diversity had climbed significantly for CD4+ cells, though not for CD8+ cells. Baseline diversity in complete responders resembled that of newly diagnosed patients. As was reported, newly diagnosed patients showed lower baseline TCR diversity than healthy donors did.

V and J are TRBV2 and TRBJ1-1; no clear D gene. The sample in question was peripheral blood mononuclear cells (PBMCs), obtained at baseline. The clonotype comes from a human donor with classical Hodgkin lymphoma. The CDR3 reads CASAPAGNTEAFF. The CDR3 DNA follows: TGTGCCAGCGCCCCCGCGGGGAACACTGAAGCTTTCTTT.